This T cell receptor (beta chain) derives from a study of cytomegalovirus exposure and HLA in healthy donors. Broader study findings: Overall, around 160 TCR beta chains were annotated as cytomegalovirus-associated. Analysis performed later showed TCR beta chains linked to HLA being more clonally expanded than equally common others. CMV serostatus was the only immune exposure information that was available. In an earlier analysis, about 87% or about 30%: the productive usage of most TCR beta V segments.

For this clone: Antigen specificity is unknown.

The study ran its PCR with 60 Vbeta and 13 Jbeta primers. TCRdb's table, derived via immunoSEQ multiplex PCR, lists solely in-frame clones and lacks some. This sample has 64,000 or so clones, with over 75% found just once. The V gene's germline CDR1 is SGHNT and CDR2 YYREEE (reference sequence). After removal of 4 bases from V and 7 bases from J, the junction contained 6 bases not matched to a gene. The CDR3 contains 13 residues. Specimen: PBMCs. The chain uses TRBV5-4 and TRBJ2-7; 9 bases are a match to TRBD1. This TCR was sampled from a female donor in good health and CMV-seronegative. The CDR3 nucleotides read TGTGCCAGCAGCATCCGGGACAGGGATGAGCAGTACTTC. It yields the protein CASSIRDRDEQYF.